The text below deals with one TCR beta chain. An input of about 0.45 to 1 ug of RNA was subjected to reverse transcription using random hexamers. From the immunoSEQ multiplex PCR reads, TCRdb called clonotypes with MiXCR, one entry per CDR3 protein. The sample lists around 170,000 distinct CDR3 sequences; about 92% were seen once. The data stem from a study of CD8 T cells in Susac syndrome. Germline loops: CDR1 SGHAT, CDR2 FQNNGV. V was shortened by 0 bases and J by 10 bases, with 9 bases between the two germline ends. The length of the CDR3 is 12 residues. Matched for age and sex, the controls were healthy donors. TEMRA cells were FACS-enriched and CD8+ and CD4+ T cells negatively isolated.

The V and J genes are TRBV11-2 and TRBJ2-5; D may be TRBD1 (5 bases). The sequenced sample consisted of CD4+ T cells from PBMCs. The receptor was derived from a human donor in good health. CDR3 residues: CASSLDQGVQYF. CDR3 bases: TGTGCCAGCAGCTTAGATCAAGGGGTCCAGTACTTC.